The clone carrying this T cell receptor (beta chain) was detected once. Its matching antigen is unknown. RNA, once extracted, was reverse transcribed into cDNA for use as the sequencing template. Produced via immunoSEQ multiplex PCR; TCRdb's table is partial and in-frame only. This sample has more than 150,000 clones, with 40% to 65% found just once. The source of the sample is a study of CD8+ T cells in alopecia areata. Study-wide background: For the treated group, dosing was oral tofacitinib at 5 to 10 mg twice daily. The duration of tofacitinib was 6 to 18 months, with 6 months off drug afterward. Study-wide results and caveats: Alopecia totalis/universalis scalp especially showed more expanded CD8+ clones than normal scalp.

Trimming cost V 1 base and J 8 bases, with 11 bases left between them. Germline CDR1 is SEHNR and CDR2 is FQNEAQ (reference sequence). The length of the CDR3 is 13 residues. Peripheral blood samples and lesional scalp punch biopsies were obtained from alopecia areata patients. The TCR sequence derives from a human donor with alopecia areata. The sequenced sample was CD8+ T cells sorted from blood, obtained at week 0. The chain combines TRBV7-9 with TRBJ1-2; D not resolved. The DNA for the CDR3 is TGTGCCAGCAGCTTAGGATCCCAGACAGGCTACACCTTC. It specifies CASSLGSQTGYTF.